This T cell receptor beta chain was documented in a study of T cell repertoires in cytomegalovirus infection. Across the whole study: Matching HLA type and CMV infection were both indicated by public TCR beta signatures.

Germline CDR1 SGHTA, CDR2 FQGNSA. The V end was cut by 8 bases, the J end by 12 bases, with 17 bases between. The CDR3 contains 12 residues. Findings and caveats of the study: Dominant in the ex vivo response were TCR beta clonotypes restricted by HLA-C and specific for CMV. Summed public TCR beta family frequency identified CMV carriers bearing the relevant HLA.

This clonotype was found many times. What it binds is unknown. TCRdb re-analysed the reads in MiXCR, keeping a single row per CDR3 protein. The table includes hundreds of thousands of distinct CDR3 sequences, more than 8% detected once. The source of this sequence is a human donor in good health (CMV status not recorded). Some clones in this sample may be carry-over from other donors' samples. This chain links TRBV7-2 with TRBJ2-1; D call uncertain. Sequencing was carried out using PBMCs. As DNA, the CDR3 is TGTGCCAGCTCAGGACGGCTATCGGGGCAGTTCTTC. It yields the protein CASSGRLSGQFF.